The clone carrying this T cell receptor beta chain has more than one count but fewer than ten. The antigen is unknown. The method was immunoSEQ multiplex PCR; TCRdb's version includes in-frame clones alone and lacks a portion of them. The sample holds more than 60,000 clones, 74% seen once. V was clipped by 4 bases and J by 1 base, with 16 bases between them. This CDR3 contains 16 residues. Germline lookup yields CDR1 KGHSH and CDR2 LQKENI. This entry is derived from a study of vaccination effects on CD4 cells after COVID-19. On the study more broadly: Samples that were drawn after vaccination came a median of 72 days after the second dose.

Following a roughly 9-day culture, CD4+ T cells were purified. Either the BNT162b2 or mRNA-1273 vaccine was given to participants in two doses. The TCR originated in a human donor who received a COVID-19 vaccine. Specimen: CD4+ T cells from PBMCs cultured without peptide, collected after COVID-19 vaccination. V usage is TRBV18 and J usage is TRBJ1-1, with TRBD1 as a possible D gene (6 bases). Here the CDR3 reads CASSLNPQGSNTEAFF. As DNA, the CDR3 is TGTGCCAGCTCACTTAACCCACAGGGATCGAACACTGAAGCTTTCTTT.